The 27 T cell receptor beta chains below were found in one sample sequenced in a study of blood T cells in healthy people across ages. Primed by a sample-barcoded 5' primer and a J-beta primer mix, a second PCR proceeded for roughly 6 to 12 cycles. MiXCR was run by TCRdb on the 5' RACE reads, yielding one entry per CDR3 protein. The table records some 920,000 distinct CDR3 sequences, roughly 51% of them present only once. Sequencing was performed on blood. Source of these receptors: an older woman in good health.

This chain links TRBV7-2 with TRBJ2-7; 9 positions match TRBD2. After removal of 2 bases from V and 7 bases from J, the junction contained 12 bases not matched to a gene. Looked up from germline, CDR1 is SGHTA and CDR2 is FQGNSA. This CDR3 comprises 16 residues. The CDR3 sequence is CTSSLSLAGETSEQYF. Written as DNA, the CDR3 is TGTACCAGCAGCTTATCCTTAGCGGGAGAAACATCGGAGCAGTACTTC.

Only a few counts were recorded for this clonotype. V gene TRBV7-6 combines with J gene TRBJ2-3; D remains unclear. Germline lookup yields CDR1 SGHVS and CDR2 FNYEAQ. Trimming shortened V by 1 base and J by 0 bases, and 11 bases separated the two germline ends. There are 16 residues in the CDR3. The CDR3 here is CASSLVTRSSTDTQYF. CDR3 nucleotides: TGTGCCAGCAGCTTAGTTACCAGGTCTAGCACAGATACGCAGTATTTT.

The chain joins TRBV28 to TRBJ1-1; D is possibly TRBD1 (5 bases). This CDR3 spans 14 amino acids. The germline V gene has CDR1 MDHEN and CDR2 SYDVKM. Trimming cost V 6 bases and J 5 bases, with 16 bases left between them. CDR3 region: CASRNGGGGTEAFF. The CDR3 coding sequence is TGTGCCAGCAGGAACGGGGGGGGAGGAACTGAAGCTTTCTTT.

V usage is TRBV6-5 and J usage is TRBJ2-2; D is perhaps TRBD1 (6 bases). The CDR3 spans 15 residues. Between the trimmed V and J ends, which lost 6 bases and 4 bases, there was a span of 15 bases. CDR1 and CDR2 from the germline V gene are MNHEY and SVGAGI. DNA for the CDR3: TGTGCCAGCAGCACCGGGACACGCGCCACCGGGGAGCTGTTTTTT. Translating gives CASSTGTRATGELFF.

This chain uses TRBV12-3 or TRBV12-4 with TRBJ1-5; D may be TRBD1 (5 bases). V lost 5 bases to trimming and J lost 7 bases, with 15 bases between them. The CDR3 spans 14 residues. CDR3 amino acids: CASSPTYGGQPQHF. The CDR3 region has the DNA TGTGCCAGCAGTCCCACTTATGGGGGGCAGCCCCAGCATTTT.

J is TRBJ2-3 and V is TRBV4-1; TRBD1 aligns across 11 bases. The CDR3 is 15 residues long. Germline V CDR1 and CDR2: MGHRA, YSYEKL. The J segment lost 5 bases and the V segment lost 6 bases, leaving 7 bases of the junction unmatched. The CDR3: CASRVRGTGGDTQYF. The CDR3 DNA reads as TGCGCCAGCAGAGTACGAGGGACAGGGGGAGATACGCAGTATTTT.

The chain links TRBV29-1 to TRBJ2-2, with D perhaps matching TRBD1 (6 bases). Trimming pared 3 bases from V and 4 bases from J, leaving 18 bases between. Germline-derived CDR1 and CDR2 are SQVTM and ANQGSEA. This CDR3 is 16 amino acids long. This CDR3 reads CSVDLPGPGATGELFF. The CDR3 DNA sequence: TGCAGCGTTGATCTTCCGGGCCCAGGGGCCACCGGGGAGCTGTTTTTT.

This clonotype has just a few counts. This chain connects TRBV29-1 to TRBJ2-7; TRBD1 matches at 8 bases. The CDR3 runs 15 residues. The germline V gene has CDR1 SQVTM and CDR2 ANQGSEA. V trimming: 4 bases; J trimming: 0 bases; junction bases outside the gene matches: 8. CDR3 in DNA: TGCAGCGTTGTCCCAGGGGGCGGAAGCTCCTACGAGCAGTACTTC. It is translated as CSVVPGGGSSYEQYF.

This clonotype appeared a few times. J is TRBJ2-4 and V is TRBV7-9; 7 nucleotides align to TRBD2. The CDR3 sequence is 14 residues long. From germline, CDR1 is SEHNR and CDR2 FQNEAQ (reference sequence). V was clipped by 1 base and J by 5 bases; unmatched bases: 2. The CDR3 DNA sequence: TGTGCCAGCAGCTTAGTTCTAGCGGAAAACATTCAGTACTTC. This gives the protein CASSLVLAENIQYF.

This clonotype was counted between two and nine times. This chain connects TRBV6-5 to TRBJ1-2, with 7 bases identical to TRBD1. The germline gives CDR1 MNHEY, CDR2 SVGAGI. After removal of 4 bases from V and 4 bases from J, the junction contained 9 bases not matched to a gene. The CDR3 extends over 15 amino acids. The CDR3 here is CASSFRLQGTYGYTF. DNA of the CDR3: TGTGCCAGCAGTTTCCGACTACAGGGGACCTATGGCTACACCTTC.

The chain employs TRBV12-3 or TRBV12-4 and TRBJ2-1; 9 bases match TRBD1. CDR3 length: 15 amino acids. The V segment lost 7 bases and the J segment 7 bases; nucleotides outside the gene matches: 11. The CDR3 sequence is CASTQSGTGSNEQFF. DNA for the CDR3: TGTGCCAGCACCCAATCCGGGACAGGGTCGAATGAGCAGTTCTTC.

This clonotype was picked up a small number of times. As DNA, the CDR3 is TGTGCCAGCAGTCCCGGGACTACGAGCACAGATACGCAGTATTTT. The encoded protein is CASSPGTTSTDTQYF. This chain uses TRBV7-9 with TRBJ2-3, with 7 nucleotides matching TRBD2. Germline-derived CDR1 and CDR2 are SEHNR and FQNEAQ (reference sequence). This CDR3 is built from 15 residues. V dropped 6 bases and J dropped 0; count of bases not matched to a gene: 6.

The sample holds a few counts of this clonotype. V is TRBV12-3 or TRBV12-4 and J is TRBJ2-3; D not certain. Trimming cost V 8 bases and J 6 bases, with 9 bases left between them. The CDR3 consists of 11 residues. CDR3 nucleotide sequence: TGTGCCAGCGGCCCCTTGGATACGCAGTATTTT. Its translation is CASGPLDTQYF.

V is TRBV7-2 and J is TRBJ2-1; D perhaps matches TRBD2 (5 bases). CDR3 length equals 13 residues. The germline V and J ends were trimmed by 8 bases and 10 bases, with 18 bases remaining between them. The V gene's germline CDR1 is SGHTA and CDR2 FQGNSA. CDR3 protein: CASLTGGTHEQFF. The CDR3 nucleotides are TGTGCCAGCCTGACCGGAGGTACACACGAGCAGTTCTTC.

V is TRBV24-1 and J is TRBJ2-7; 10 positions match TRBD2. With V trimmed by 7 bases and J by 5 bases, 7 bases remained unmatched. CDR1 and CDR2 (germline): KGHDR, SFDVKD. This CDR3 region has 14 residues. This CDR3 is CATSEAGGLHEQYF. The CDR3 DNA follows: TGTGCCACCAGCGAAGCGGGAGGGCTACACGAGCAGTACTTC.

This chain links TRBV7-2 with TRBJ2-2; 7 bases fit TRBD2. From germline, CDR1 is SGHTA and CDR2 FQGNSA. This CDR3 has 18 residues. With V trimmed by 3 bases and J by 4 bases, 14 bases remained unmatched. The CDR3 protein is CASSFLGRTSLSTGELFF. CDR3 nucleotides: TGTGCCAGCAGCTTTCTAGGCCGGACTAGTCTAAGCACCGGGGAGCTGTTTTTT.

This clonotype has more than one count but fewer than ten. The chain uses TRBV7-2 and TRBJ2-1; D is unresolved. The V gene's germline CDR1 is SGHTA and CDR2 FQGNSA. CDR3 size: 13 residues. Trimming left V 5 bases short and J 6 bases short, with 11 bases between. The CDR3 DNA reads as TGTGCCAGCAGCCCGATGAGGCGCAATGAGCAGTTCTTC. It is translated as CASSPMRRNEQFF. The complete variable domain, with remaining parts taken from reference TRBV7-2 and TRBJ2-1, reads GAGVSQSPSNKVTEKGKDVELRCDPISGHTALYWYRQSLGQGLEFLIYFQGNSAPDKSGLPSDRFSAERTGGSVSTLTIQRTQQEDSAVYLCASSPMRRNEQFFGPGTRLTVL.

The genes are TRBV5-1 and TRBJ2-3; 14 nucleotides agree with TRBD2. The CDR3 is 17 amino acids. In germline, CDR1 is SGHRS, CDR2 YFSETQ. After removal of 4 bases from V and 3 bases from J, the junction contained 7 bases not matched to a gene. The CDR3 reads CASSARLAGGLTDTQYF. In DNA form, the CDR3 reads TGCGCCAGCAGCGCCCGACTAGCGGGAGGGCTAACAGATACGCAGTATTTT.

This clonotype was counted a few times. The chain carries TRBV27 and TRBJ2-5; tentatively, D is TRBD2 (5 bases). The CDR3 has 13 amino acids. CDR1 is MNHEY and CDR2 is SMNVEV in the germline V gene (reference sequence). With 5 bases removed from V and 11 bases from J, the gap between germline ends came to 18 bases. This CDR3 reads CASSQTLTGKQYF. As DNA, the CDR3 is TGTGCCAGCAGTCAAACCCTGACGGGAAAGCAGTACTTC.

This sequence joins TRBV9 and TRBJ2-7; D is perhaps TRBD2 (5 bases). Germline CDR1 is SGDLS and CDR2 is YYNGEE. The CDR3 length is 14 residues. The V end was cut by 4 bases, the J end by 5 bases, with 16 bases between. For the CDR3, the DNA is TGTGCCAGCAGCCCCCGCCGGGGTTCCAACGAGCAGTACTTC. Its protein product is CASSPRRGSNEQYF. Using reference TRBV9 and TRBJ2-7 for the parts outside the CDR3, the full variable domain is DSGVTQTPKHLITATGQRVTLRCSPRSGDLSVYWYQQSLDQGLQFLIQYYNGEERAKGNILERFSAQQFPDLHSELNLSSLELGDSALYFCASSPRRGSNEQYFGPGTRLTVT.

The chain joins TRBV12-3 or TRBV12-4 to TRBJ1-5, with 7 bases aligning to TRBD1. Germline trimming cut 7 bases from V and 4 bases from J; bases unmatched to any gene: 4. CDR3 size: 13 residues. DNA for the CDR3: TGTGCCAGCAATAAGGGGGCTAATCAGCCCCAGCATTTT. As protein: CASNKGANQPQHF.

There are a few counts of this clonotype. The rearrangement links TRBV7-9 to TRBJ2-7; D is possibly TRBD1 (6 bases). The germline CDR1 and CDR2 sequences are SEHNR and FQNEAQ (reference sequence). Trimming took 8 bases from V and 2 from J, leaving 16 bases between them. The CDR3 is made up of 14 amino acids. CDR3 nucleotides: TGTGCCAGCCTACCGACAGGTGGAACCTACGAGCAGTACTTC. Residues: CASLPTGGTYEQYF.

This clonotype was observed a few times. The gene calls are TRBV30 and TRBJ1-2; 7 bases are a match to TRBD1. CDR3 size: 13 residues. The germline V gene has CDR1 GTSNPN and CDR2 SVGIG (reference sequence). Trimming took 5 bases from V and 3 from J; bases not matched to a gene: 6. In nucleotides, the CDR3 is TGTGCCTGGGGGAACAGGGGTGACTATGGCTACACCTTC. Protein: CAWGNRGDYGYTF.

This sequence joins TRBV5-1 and TRBJ1-2; TRBD1 might be the D (6 bases). This CDR3 has 15 residues. Trimming took 4 bases from V and 0 from J, leaving 13 bases between them. Germline assignment: CDR1 SGHRS and CDR2 YFSETQ. CDR3 DNA: TGCGCCAGCAGCGTGGCAGGGGAAGCTAACTATGGCTACACCTTC. Protein sequence: CASSVAGEANYGYTF.

The V call is TRBV30, the J call TRBJ1-2, with 7 bases lining up with TRBD1. The V segment lost 4 bases and the J segment 4 bases; nucleotides outside the gene matches: 6. CDR1 GTSNPN and CDR2 SVGIG come from the germline V gene (reference sequence). The CDR3 sequence is 13 residues long. CDR3 sequence reads: CAWTPGGIYGYTF. The CDR3 coding sequence is TGTGCCTGGACTCCAGGGGGTATCTATGGCTACACCTTC.

This clonotype occurred a few times. The chain joins TRBV27 to TRBJ2-7; 12 positions agree with TRBD2. V lost 8 bases and J lost 7; bases outside the gene matches: 9. The V gene's germline CDR1 is MNHEY and CDR2 SMNVEV (reference sequence). The CDR3 is 14 residues long. DNA for the CDR3: TGTGCCAGCCTGGTGACTAGCGGGAGCGGTGAGCAGTACTTC. This encodes CASLVTSGSGEQYF.

This clonotype has only a few counts. This chain joins TRBV4-3 and TRBJ2-7, with a weak D call TRBD1 (6 bases). CDR1 is LGHNA and CDR2 is YSLEER in the germline V gene. Trimming removed 4 bases from V and 2 bases from J, with 18 bases in between. CDR3 length: 16 amino acids. CDR3 sequence reads: CASSRFRDMWTYEQYF. The CDR3 DNA reads as TGCGCCAGCAGCCGATTCCGGGACATGTGGACCTACGAGCAGTACTTC.